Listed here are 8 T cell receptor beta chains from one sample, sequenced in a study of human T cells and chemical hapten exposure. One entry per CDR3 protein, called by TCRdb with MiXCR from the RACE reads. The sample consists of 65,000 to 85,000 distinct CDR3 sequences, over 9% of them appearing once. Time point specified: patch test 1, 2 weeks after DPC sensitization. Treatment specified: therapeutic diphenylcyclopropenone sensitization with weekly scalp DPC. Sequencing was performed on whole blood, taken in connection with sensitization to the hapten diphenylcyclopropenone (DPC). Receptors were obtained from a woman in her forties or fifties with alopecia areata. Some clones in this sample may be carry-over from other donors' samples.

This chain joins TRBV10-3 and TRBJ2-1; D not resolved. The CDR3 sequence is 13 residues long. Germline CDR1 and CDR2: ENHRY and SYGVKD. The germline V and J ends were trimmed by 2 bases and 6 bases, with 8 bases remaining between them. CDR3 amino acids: CAISEPGRNEQFF. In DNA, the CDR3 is TGTGCCATCAGTGAGCCAGGACGCAATGAGCAGTTCTTC.

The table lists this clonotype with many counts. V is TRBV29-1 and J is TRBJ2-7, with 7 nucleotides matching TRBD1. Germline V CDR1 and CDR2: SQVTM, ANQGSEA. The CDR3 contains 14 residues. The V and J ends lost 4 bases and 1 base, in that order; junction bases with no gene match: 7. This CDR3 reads CSVARQGRSYEQYF. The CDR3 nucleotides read TGCAGCGTTGCCAGACAGGGCAGGTCCTACGAGCAGTACTTC.

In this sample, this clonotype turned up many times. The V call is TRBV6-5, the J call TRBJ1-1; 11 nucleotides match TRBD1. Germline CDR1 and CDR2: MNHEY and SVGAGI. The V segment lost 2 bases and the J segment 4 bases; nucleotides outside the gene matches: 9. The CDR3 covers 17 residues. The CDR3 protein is CASSYPDRGLGATEAFF. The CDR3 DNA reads TGTGCCAGCAGTTACCCGGACAGGGGGCTTGGGGCCACTGAAGCTTTCTTT.

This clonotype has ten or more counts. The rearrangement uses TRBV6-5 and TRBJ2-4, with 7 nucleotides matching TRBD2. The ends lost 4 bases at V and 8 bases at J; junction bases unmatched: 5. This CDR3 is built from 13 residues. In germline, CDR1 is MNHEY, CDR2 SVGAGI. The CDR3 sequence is CASSSSRGDIQYF. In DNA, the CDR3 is TGTGCCAGCAGTTCCTCCCGGGGGGACATTCAGTACTTC.

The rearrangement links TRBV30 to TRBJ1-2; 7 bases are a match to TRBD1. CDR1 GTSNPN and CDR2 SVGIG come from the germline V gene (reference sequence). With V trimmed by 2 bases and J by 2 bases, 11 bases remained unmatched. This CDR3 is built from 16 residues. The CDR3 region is CAWSNTERQGNYGYTF. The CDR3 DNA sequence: TGTGCCTGGAGTAACACGGAGCGACAGGGAAACTATGGCTACACCTTC.

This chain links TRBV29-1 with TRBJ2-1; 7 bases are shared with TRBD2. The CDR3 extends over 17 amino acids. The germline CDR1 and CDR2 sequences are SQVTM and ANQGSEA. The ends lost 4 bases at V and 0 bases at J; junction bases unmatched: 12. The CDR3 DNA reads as TGCAGCGTTGCCGCTAGCGGAGGATTTAGCTCCTACAATGAGCAGTTCTTC. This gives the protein CSVAASGGFSSYNEQFF.

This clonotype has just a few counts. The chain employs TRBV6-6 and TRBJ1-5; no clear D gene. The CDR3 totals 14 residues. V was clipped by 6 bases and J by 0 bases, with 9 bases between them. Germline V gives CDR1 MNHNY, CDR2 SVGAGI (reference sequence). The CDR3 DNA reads TGTGCCAGCAGCAGAGAAAGTAGCAATCAGCCCCAGCATTTT. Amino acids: CASSRESSNQPQHF.

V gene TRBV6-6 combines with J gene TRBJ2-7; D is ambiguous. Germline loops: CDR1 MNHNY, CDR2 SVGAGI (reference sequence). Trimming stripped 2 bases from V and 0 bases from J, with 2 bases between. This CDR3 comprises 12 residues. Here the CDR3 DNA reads TGTGCCAGCAGTTACGTCTCCTACGAGCAGTACTTC. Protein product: CASSYVSYEQYF.